What follows are 18 T cell receptor beta chains derived from one specimen sequenced in a study of shared clonotypes between healthy human individuals (dated by TCRdb to the early 2020s). Libraries were made using the immunoSEQ multiplex PCR assay. TCRdb limited this immuneACCESS table to in-frame rearrangements with V and J called. A share of clones is missing; checked studies link under half to unresolved V genes, and the rest is unexplained. The sample profile shows 1,100,000 or so clones; approximately 80% of them were found once. The ten largest make up approximately 0.52% of the sample. Sequenced: memory CD4+ T cells from PBMCs. Taken with the paper, the label for cell subset or site translates to: CD45RA-negative fraction. The receptors stem from a man younger than 35 in good health. Some clones in this sample may be carry-over from other donors' samples.

Concerning this clone: A read error is possible here, since a much larger clone lies one base away. V is TRBV27 and J is TRBJ2-7; 8 bases are a match to TRBD2. The CDR3 has 18 amino acids. CDR1 MNHEY and CDR2 SMNVEV come from the germline V gene (reference sequence). The CDR3 DNA sequence: TGTGCCAGCAGCCAATCCGGGACTAGTGCCCCAAAATCCTGCGAGCAGTACTTC. This sequence encodes CASSQSGTSAPKSCEQYF.

This sequence joins TRBV30 and TRBJ2-1; D uncertain. CDR3 size: 14 residues. Trimming removed 0 bases from V and 0 bases from J, with 6 bases in between. CDR1 is GTSNPN, CDR2 SVGIG, per germline (reference sequence). DNA of the CDR3: TGTGCCTGGAGTGTTCGACACTCCTACAATGAGCAGTTCTTC. Translation: CAWSVRHSYNEQFF.

The chain has TRBV28 and TRBJ1-5; possible D gene TRBD1, 5 bases. CDR3 size: 14 residues. The germline V and J ends were trimmed by 3 bases and 7 bases, with 13 bases remaining between them. The V gene's germline CDR1 is MDHEN and CDR2 SYDVKM. CDR3 in DNA: TGTGCCAGCAGTTTTAGTAGGGGTATGCAGCCCCAGCATTTT. Its translation is CASSFSRGMQPQHF.

This clone is a singleton in its sample. At the DNA level, this CDR3 is encoded by other sequences in the same sample as well. This sequence joins TRBV5-1 and TRBJ1-2, with a weak D call TRBD1 (5 bases). V lost 2 bases, J lost 3 bases, and 8 bases lay in between. Germline assignment: CDR1 SGHRS and CDR2 YFSETQ. The CDR3 sequence is 13 residues long. CDR3 sequence (DNA): TGCGCCAGCAGCTTTGACAGCGACTATGGCTACACCTTC. It encodes CASSFDSDYGYTF. Complete variable domain (other parts from reference TRBV5-1 and TRBJ1-2): KAGVTQTPRYLIKTRGQQVTLSCSPISGHRSVSWYQQTPGQGLQFLFEYFSETQRNKGNFPGRFSGRQFSNSRSEMNVSTLELGDSALYLCASSFDSDYGYTFGSGTRLTVV.

This clone was observed a handful of times. The chain recombines TRBV6-5 with TRBJ2-1; 8 bases map to TRBD2. Germline loops: CDR1 MNHEY, CDR2 SVGAGI. J lost 0 bases, V lost 2 bases, and 3 bases had no gene match. This CDR3 has 16 residues. The DNA for the CDR3 is TGTGCCAGCAGTTACATCGGGACTAGCTCCTACAATGAGCAGTTCTTC. Amino acids: CASSYIGTSSYNEQFF.

The rearrangement joins TRBV19 to TRBJ1-5; D unclear. The CDR3 covers 15 residues. V was shortened by 7 bases and J by 0 bases, with 13 bases between the two germline ends. Germline V gene sequence: CDR1 LNHDA, CDR2 SQIVND (reference sequence). CDR3 nucleotides: TGTGCCAGTATATTCCAGTCTGATAGCAATCAGCCCCAGCATTTT. Protein sequence: CASIFQSDSNQPQHF. Supplemented by reference TRBV19 and TRBJ1-5, the full variable domain reads DGGITQSPKYLFRKEGQNVTLSCEQNLNHDAMYWYRQDPGQGLRLIYYSQIVNDFQKGDIAEGYSVSREKKESFPLTVTSAQKNPTAFYLCASIFQSDSNQPQHFGDGTRLSIL.

The V gene is TRBV15, the J gene TRBJ1-5, with 9 bases that match TRBD1. The CDR3 is 16 residues long. J was trimmed by 4 bases and V by 5 bases; bases with no gene match: 9. CDR1 LNHNV and CDR2 YYDKDF come from the germline V gene (reference sequence). The CDR3 is CATSDSGTGRNQPQHF. CDR3 coding DNA: TGTGCCACCAGCGATTCCGGGACAGGGCGTAATCAGCCCCAGCATTTT.

The rearrangement joins TRBV7-9 to TRBJ1-1; 7 nucleotides line up with TRBD1. From germline, CDR1 is SEHNR and CDR2 FQNEAQ (reference sequence). Germline trimming cut 0 bases from V and 4 bases from J; bases unmatched to any gene: 5. There are 15 residues in the CDR3. CDR3 sequence (DNA): TGTGCCAGCAGCTTAGCCCGACAGGGAGGCACTGAAGCTTTCTTT. This sequence encodes CASSLARQGGTEAFF.

The chain joins TRBV28 to TRBJ1-5; weak D call: TRBD1 (6 bases). Germline V gives CDR1 MDHEN, CDR2 SYDVKM. This CDR3 is built from 15 residues. V lost 5 bases to trimming and J lost 5 bases, with 16 bases between them. CDR3 amino acids: CASSTASGEYQPQHF. The DNA for the CDR3 is TGTGCCAGCAGTACGGCCTCAGGGGAGTATCAGCCCCAGCATTTT.

The chain has TRBV6-5 and TRBJ2-7; 11 bases line up with TRBD2. This CDR3 is 14 amino acids long. Trimming at V came to 0 bases and at J to 6 bases, leaving 1 base not matched to a gene. Per the germline V gene, CDR1 is MNHEY and CDR2 is SVGAGI. The chain's CDR3 is CASSYSGTSGEQYF. The CDR3 DNA reads TGTGCCAGCAGTTACTCTGGGACTAGCGGCGAGCAGTACTTC.

This clone was counted a few times. The rearrangement joins TRBV30 to TRBJ2-6, with D perhaps matching TRBD2 (5 bases). The V gene's germline CDR1 is GTSNPN and CDR2 SVGIG (reference sequence). The CDR3 consists of 15 residues. V lost 0 bases to trimming and J lost 0 bases, with 6 bases between them. The CDR3 spells CAWSVGSSGANVLTF. The CDR3, as DNA: TGTGCCTGGAGTGTAGGGAGCTCTGGGGCCAACGTCCTGACTTTC. The variable domain in full, completed from reference TRBV30 and TRBJ2-6, reads SQTIHQWPATLVQPVGSPLSLECTVEGTSNPNLYWYRQAAGRGLQLLFYSVGIGQISSEVPQNLSASRPQDRQFILSSKKLLLSDSGFYLCAWSVGSSGANVLTFGAGSRLTVL.

This sequence joins TRBV30 and TRBJ2-4; 7 bases match TRBD1. V gave up 4 bases and J gave up 9 bases; unmatched junction bases: 9. The CDR3 contains 13 residues. Per germline, CDR1 GTSNPN and CDR2 SVGIG (reference sequence). The CDR3 bases are TGTGCCTGGACCACCCAGGGGGAGTTCATTCAGTACTTC. It translates to CAWTTQGEFIQYF.

This clone turned up a few times. CDR3 sequence: CASSPSGTGNYGYTF. The CDR3 DNA reads as TGTGCCAGCAGCCCGAGCGGGACAGGCAACTATGGCTACACCTTC. The V and J genes are TRBV7-2 and TRBJ1-2; 8 positions agree with TRBD1. The CDR3 covers 15 residues. The germline CDR1 and CDR2 sequences are SGHTA and FQGNSA. After removal of 5 bases from V and 2 bases from J, the junction contained 7 bases not matched to a gene.

This chain connects TRBV11-2 to TRBJ2-2; D is uncertain. Germline lookup yields CDR1 SGHAT and CDR2 FQNNGV. V shed 4 bases and J shed 5 bases, with 5 bases lying between them. CDR3 length equals 12 residues. CDR3 in amino acids: CASSSVTGELFF. The CDR3 nucleotides are TGTGCCAGCAGCTCGGTGACCGGGGAGCTGTTTTTT.

The CDR3 sequence is CASSKGRNGYTF. CDR3 in DNA: TGTGCCAGCAGCAAAGGGCGGAATGGCTACACCTTC. The V and J genes are TRBV21-1 and TRBJ1-2. TRBV21-1 is an annotated pseudogene. There are 12 residues in the CDR3.

The chain couples TRBV6-6 to TRBJ2-2; D is ambiguous. The germline gives CDR1 MNHNY, CDR2 SVGAGI (reference sequence). Deletions cut 6 bases from V and 5 bases from J, with 10 bases between. The CDR3 is 13 amino acids. CDR3 in amino acids: CASSNRVTGELFF. CDR3 bases: TGTGCCAGCAGCAACCGAGTTACCGGGGAGCTGTTTTTT.

The rearrangement links TRBV7-9 to TRBJ1-5; D is perhaps TRBD1 (5 bases). V lost 2 bases and J 4 bases, leaving 12 bases between the germline ends. Germline assignment: CDR1 SEHNR and CDR2 FQNEAQ (reference sequence). This CDR3 contains 15 residues. CDR3 region: CASSLQGPSNQPQHF. CDR3 in DNA: TGTGCCAGCAGCTTACAGGGACCCTCAAATCAGCCCCAGCATTTT.

With regard to this clone: Other DNA sequences within the sample encode an identical CDR3. V and J are TRBV9 and TRBJ2-1; D could derive from TRBD1 or TRBD2 (5 bases each). V lost 0 bases to trimming and J lost 2 bases, with 9 bases between them. Germline V lookup: CDR1 SGDLS, CDR2 YYNGEE. This CDR3 is 15 amino acids long. CDR3 residues: CASSVVGTTYNEQFF. The DNA for the CDR3 is TGTGCCAGCAGCGTAGTCGGGACCACCTACAATGAGCAGTTCTTC. The whole variable domain, remainder taken from reference TRBV9 and TRBJ2-1, is DSGVTQTPKHLITATGQRVTLRCSPRSGDLSVYWYQQSLDQGLQFLIQYYNGEERAKGNILERFSAQQFPDLHSELNLSSLELGDSALYFCASSVVGTTYNEQFFGPGTRLTVL.